The 21 T cell receptor beta chains in this list originate from one sample, sequenced in a study of cytomegalovirus exposure and HLA in healthy donors (TCRdb year 2017). Libraries were prepared through the immunoSEQ multiplex PCR assay. A mixture of 60 forward primers for TCR Vbeta segments and 13 reverse primers for TCR Jbeta segments was used in the multiplex PCR. This is the immuneACCESS table as TCRdb keeps it, with only in-frame sequences that have V and J called. A part of the clones is gone; compared with another copy, unresolved V genes explain less than half, and the rest is unexplained. Here the sample has under 200,000 clones; around 78% occur a single time. The ten biggest clones cover 2.5% to 4% of the sample. Sequenced input: PBMCs. Receptors originate from a woman aged 50 to 60 in good health and CMV-seropositive.

J is TRBJ2-1 and V is TRBV7-8; TRBD1 is a possible D gene (6 bases). The germline V gene encodes CDR1 SGHVS and CDR2 FQNEAQ. V was trimmed by 5 bases and J by 9 bases, leaving 20 bases between them. The CDR3 has 15 residues. CDR3 in DNA: TGTGCCAGCAGCGCCCGAGAGACCAAAGGGGGTGAGCAGTTCTTC. Amino acid sequence: CASSARETKGGEQFF. Full variable domain (missing parts from reference TRBV7-8 and TRBJ2-1): GAGVSQSPRYKVAKRGQDVALRCDPISGHVSLFWYQQALGQGPEFLTYFQNEAQLDKSGLPSDRFFAERPEGSVSTLKIQRTQQEDSAVYLCASSARETKGGEQFFGPGTRLTVL.

This clone has just one count. The chain links TRBV5-1 to TRBJ2-4; 12 nucleotides align to TRBD2. Germline values: CDR1 SGHRS, CDR2 YFSETQ. The CDR3 sequence is 15 residues long. J gave up 8 bases and V 4 bases, and 7 bases lay outside the gene matches. This CDR3 is CASSPMTSGGDIQYF. As DNA, the CDR3 is TGCGCCAGCAGCCCCATGACTAGCGGGGGAGACATTCAGTACTTC.

The V call is TRBV6-1, the J call TRBJ1-1, with D hard to call. V was pared by 5 bases and J by 0 bases, with 7 bases between. Germline assignment: CDR1 MNHNS and CDR2 SASEGT. The CDR3 consists of 13 residues. This CDR3 reads CASSRRMNTEAFF. The DNA for the CDR3 is TGTGCCAGCAGTCGGAGAATGAACACTGAAGCTTTCTTT.

This clone was counted a few times. The chain combines TRBV4-3 with TRBJ2-7; tentative D call: TRBD1 (7 bases). V lost 3 bases and J 3 bases, leaving 18 bases between the germline ends. This CDR3 comprises 16 residues. Germline V lookup: CDR1 LGHNA, CDR2 YSLEER. The CDR3 reads CASSQRLGGGYYEQYF. The DNA of the CDR3 is TGCGCCAGCAGCCAGCGACTAGGAGGGGGCTACTACGAGCAGTACTTC.

The V gene is TRBV29-1, the J gene TRBJ1-1; TRBD1 might be the D (6 bases). Germline lookup yields CDR1 SQVTM and CDR2 ANQGSEA. Trimming removed 3 bases from V and 4 bases from J, with 12 bases in between. This CDR3 spans 13 amino acids. The CDR3 sequence is CSVDIQGSTEAFF. CDR3 sequence (DNA): TGCAGCGTTGATATACAGGGAAGCACTGAAGCTTTCTTT. The variable domain in full, with the rest retrieved from reference TRBV29-1 and TRBJ1-1, is SAVISQKPSRDICQRGTSLTIQCQVDSQVTMMFWYRQQPGQSLTLIATANQGSEATYESGFVIDKFPISRPNLTFSTLTVSNMSPEDSSIYLCSVDIQGSTEAFFGQGTRLTVV.

This clone was seen only a few times. The chain couples TRBV6-1 to TRBJ2-7; TRBD1 matches 10 bases. Germline CDR1 and CDR2: MNHNS and SASEGT. V shed 5 bases and J 7 bases; nucleotides not matched to a gene: 11. This CDR3 region has 15 residues. In nucleotides, the CDR3 is TGTGCCAGCAGTCCCACGGGACAGGGGTATGGAGAGCAGTACTTC. This codes for CASSPTGQGYGEQYF.

The CDR3 reads CASSGTGFMNTEAFF. The CDR3 coding sequence is TGTGCCAGCTCCGGGACAGGGTTCATGAACACTGAAGCTTTCTTT. The chain recombines TRBV18 with TRBJ1-1; 9 nucleotides align to TRBD1. This CDR3 is 15 amino acids long. Trimming at V came to 6 bases and at J to 0 bases, leaving 5 bases not matched to a gene. Germline V gene sequence: CDR1 KGHSH, CDR2 LQKENI.

The chain recombines TRBV9 with TRBJ2-1; TRBD2 matches at 10 bases. The CDR3 contains 14 residues. After removal of 4 bases from V and 3 bases from J, the junction contained 1 base not matched to a gene. The germline V gene encodes CDR1 SGDLS and CDR2 YYNGEE. CDR3 sequence: CASSRTSGYNEQFF. CDR3 DNA sequence: TGTGCCAGCAGCAGGACTAGCGGCTACAATGAGCAGTTCTTC.

The chain employs TRBV7-2 and TRBJ1-2; 7 bases match TRBD1. Germline V gives CDR1 SGHTA, CDR2 FQGNSA. The CDR3 covers 14 residues. The junction had 10 bases not matched to a gene; V was cut back by 4 bases and J by 8 bases. The CDR3 spells CASSYRDSPTGYTF. The CDR3 region has the DNA TGTGCCAGCAGCTACCGGGACAGCCCTACCGGCTACACCTTC.

The chain employs TRBV4-2 and TRBJ2-3; TRBD1 agrees at 7 bases. V lost 0 bases to trimming and J lost 10 bases; unmatched junction nucleotides: 16. The CDR3 has 17 amino acids. Per germline, CDR1 LGHNA and CDR2 YNFKEQ. This chain's CDR3 is CASSQDGKLSIQGAQYF. The CDR3 DNA is TGTGCCAGCAGCCAAGATGGGAAACTCAGTATTCAGGGGGCGCAGTATTTT.

This clone has just a few counts. The chain combines TRBV28 with TRBJ2-1; a possible D gene is TRBD2 (6 bases). Germline V CDR1 and CDR2: MDHEN, SYDVKM. The length of the CDR3 is 14 residues. Trimming cost V 1 base and J 8 bases, with 12 bases left between them. This CDR3 reads CASSLSLADDEQFF. The DNA for the CDR3 is TGTGCCAGCAGTTTATCACTAGCTGACGATGAGCAGTTCTTC.

This rearrangement joins TRBV2 to TRBJ1-1; maybe TRBD1 (6 bases). The CDR3 contains 15 residues. CDR1 is SNHLY, CDR2 FYNNEI, per germline. The V end lost 7 bases, the J end lost 6 bases, and 21 bases lay between the germline ends. CDR3 nucleotides: TGTGCCAGCACTCGGACAGAGTCCTCAGCCGCTGAAGCTTTCTTT. It specifies CASTRTESSAAEAFF.

The chain couples TRBV19 to TRBJ1-2, with 9 bases identical to TRBD1. The CDR3 is made up of 14 amino acids. V was pared by 10 bases and J by 1 base, with 7 bases of the junction left unmatched. Per germline, CDR1 LNHDA and CDR2 SQIVND (reference sequence). Written as DNA, the CDR3 is TGTGCCACCCGGGACAGGGAACGTAACTATGGCTACACCTTC. Translated: CATRDRERNYGYTF.

The J gene is TRBJ1-2, the V gene TRBV5-5, with D possibly TRBD1 on 5 matching bases. Germline CDR1 reads SGHKS; CDR2 reads YYEKEE (reference sequence). The V end was cut by 0 bases, the J end by 3 bases, with 9 bases between. There are 14 residues in the CDR3. DNA of the CDR3: TGTGCCAGCAGCTTGGTGGGGCAGGACTATGGCTACACCTTC. The encoded protein is CASSLVGQDYGYTF.

The chain links TRBV11-2 to TRBJ1-2; D gene uncertain. V lost 5 bases and J lost 8, with 12 bases in between. This CDR3 has 12 amino acids. The germline V gene encodes CDR1 SGHAT and CDR2 FQNNGV. The DNA of the CDR3 is TGTGCCAGCAGCCCGAGTGGCGGAGGCTACACCTTC. As protein: CASSPSGGGYTF. The full variable domain, its missing parts supplied by reference TRBV11-2 and TRBJ1-2, is EAGVAQSPRYKIIEKRQSVAFWCNPISGHATLYWYQQILGQGPKLLIQFQNNGVVDDSQLPKDRFSAERLKGVDSTLKIQPAKLEDSAVYLCASSPSGGGYTFGSGTRLTVV.

The chain has TRBV5-1 and TRBJ2-3, with D tentatively TRBD2 (6 bases). CDR3 length: 16 amino acids. V lost 0 bases to trimming and J lost 1 base, with 12 bases between them. The germline gives CDR1 SGHRS, CDR2 YFSETQ. Here the CDR3 DNA reads TGCGCCAGCAGCTTGGGTAATGGCGGGGGCACAGATACGCAGTATTTT. Its protein is CASSLGNGGGTDTQYF.

The chain couples TRBV2 to TRBJ1-1, with D perhaps matching TRBD1 (6 bases). Germline V CDR1 and CDR2: SNHLY, FYNNEI. This CDR3 contains 13 residues. Between the trimmed V and J ends, which lost 6 bases and 1 base, there was a span of 9 bases. DNA for the CDR3: TGTGCCAGCAGCCAGGGGTCGAACACTGAAGCTTTCTTT. Its translation is CASSQGSNTEAFF.

The CDR3 spells CASSRGGRTEAFF. The CDR3 DNA sequence: TGTGCCAGCAGCCGAGGGGGTAGGACTGAAGCTTTCTTT. The genes are TRBV14 and TRBJ1-1, with a possible D match to TRBD1 (6 bases). Looked up from germline, CDR1 is SGHDN and CDR2 is FVKESK. This CDR3 is 13 amino acids long. Trimming took 4 bases from V and 5 from J, leaving 11 bases between them.

This chain links TRBV18 with TRBJ1-3, with TRBD1 matching 9 bases. CDR1 KGHSH and CDR2 LQKENI come from the germline V gene. The CDR3 runs to 14 residues. V dropped 3 bases and J dropped 8; count of bases not matched to a gene: 5. The CDR3 DNA is TGTGCCAGCTCACCCGGACAGGGGATGGACACCATATATTTT. Its protein product is CASSPGQGMDTIYF.

This clone was seen a few times. V and J are TRBV9 and TRBJ1-1, with 9 bases lining up with TRBD1. CDR1 and CDR2 from the germline V gene are SGDLS and YYNGEE. Trimming removed 3 bases from V and 6 bases from J; junction bases left unmatched: 3. CDR3 size: 13 residues. CDR3 DNA sequence: TGTGCCAGCAGCGCTCGGGACAGGGCTGAAGCTTTCTTT. As protein: CASSARDRAEAFF.

The gene calls are TRBV12-5 and TRBJ2-1; 9 nucleotides agree with TRBD1. The CDR3 covers 16 residues. With V trimmed by 1 base and J by 5 bases, 6 bases remained unmatched. Germline V gives CDR1 LGHNT, CDR2 FRNRAP. This chain's CDR3 is CASGLDGTGSHNEQFF. CDR3 coding DNA: TGTGCTAGTGGTTTGGATGGGACAGGGAGCCACAATGAGCAGTTCTTC.